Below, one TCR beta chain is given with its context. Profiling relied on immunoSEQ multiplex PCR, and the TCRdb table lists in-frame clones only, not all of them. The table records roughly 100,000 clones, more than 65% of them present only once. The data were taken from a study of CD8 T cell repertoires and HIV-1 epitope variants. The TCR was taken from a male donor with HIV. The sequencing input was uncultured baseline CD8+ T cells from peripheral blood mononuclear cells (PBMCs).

The CDR3, as DNA: TGTGCCAGCAGCCCCGACAGGGGGGAATATGGCTACACCTTC. Translating it yields CASSPDRGEYGYTF. The chain has TRBV7-2 and TRBJ1-2, with 9 bases matching TRBD1. The germline V gene encodes CDR1 SGHTA and CDR2 FQGNSA. The CDR3 totals 14 residues. V shed 5 bases, J shed 5 bases, and the junction held 6 bases outside the gene matches.